The clone carrying this TCR beta chain was counted only a few times. This entry is derived from a study of molecular identifiers for immune sequencing clone quantification. Study-level background: In the replicates, RNA derived from around 20,000 or 100,000 naive CD8 cells was divided into five parts, and four were sequenced.

The junction had 9 bases not matched to a gene; V was cut back by 5 bases and J by 5 bases. The CDR3 contains 15 residues. Germline CDR1 and CDR2: MNHEY and SMNVEV (reference sequence). One entry per CDR3 protein results from TCRdb running MiXCR on the PCR reads. The top ten clones hold 0.6% to 0.9% of a sample with some 580,000 distinct CDR3 sequences, less than 30% of them seen once. The TCR was taken from a human donor in good health. Some libraries in this study had Jurkat cell RNA spiked in. The chain has TRBV27 and TRBJ2-7; TRBD1 agrees at 10 bases. Sequenced input: naive CD8+ T cells from blood, with Jurkat cell RNA spiked in. The subset: FACS-sorted CD8+CD4-CCR7+CD45RA+ naive T cells. CDR3 nucleotide sequence: TGTGCCAGCAGTCAGTGGACAGGGGGGTCGGACGAGCAGTACTTC. This codes for CASSQWTGGSDEQYF.